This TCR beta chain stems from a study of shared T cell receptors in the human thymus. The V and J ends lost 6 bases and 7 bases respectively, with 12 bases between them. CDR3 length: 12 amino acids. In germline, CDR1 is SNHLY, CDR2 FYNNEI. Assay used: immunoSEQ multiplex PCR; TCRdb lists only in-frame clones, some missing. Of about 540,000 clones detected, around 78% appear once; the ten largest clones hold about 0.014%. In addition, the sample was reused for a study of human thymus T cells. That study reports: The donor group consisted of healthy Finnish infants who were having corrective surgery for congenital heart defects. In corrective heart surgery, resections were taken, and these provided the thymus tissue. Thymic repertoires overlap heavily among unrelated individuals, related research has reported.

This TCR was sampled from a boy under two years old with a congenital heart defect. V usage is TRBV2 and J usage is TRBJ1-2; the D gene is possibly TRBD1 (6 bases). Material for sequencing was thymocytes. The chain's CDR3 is CASRTRGSGYTF. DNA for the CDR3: TGTGCCAGCAGAACCAGGGGAAGTGGCTACACCTTC. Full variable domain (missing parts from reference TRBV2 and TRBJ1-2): EPEVTQTPSHQVTQMGQEVILRCVPISNHLYFYWYRQILGQKVEFLVSFYNNEISEKSEIFDDQFSVERPDGSNFTLKIRSTKLEDSAMYFCASRTRGSGYTFGSGTRLTVV.